Detailed here is one TCR beta chain. Its cognate antigen is unknown. The CDR3 loop spans 15 amino acids. Germline V gene lookup returns CDR1 SGDLS and CDR2 YYNGEE. V trimming: 4 bases; J trimming: 6 bases; junction bases outside the gene matches: 6. Amplification used 60 Vbeta primers and 13 Jbeta primers. Assay: immunoSEQ multiplex PCR; the TCRdb copy retains only in-frame clones and omits some. The sample consists of approximately 150,000 clones, 60% to 80% of them appearing once. This entry belongs to a study of cytomegalovirus exposure and HLA in healthy donors. Study in general: Early release data held 75 million to 100 million unique TCRs from HLA-typed donors. Study conclusions and caveats: Looking again later, the authors saw that most CMV-associated TCR beta chains seemed HLA-restricted. A missense variant in DCLRE1C was later tied to TCR beta V- and J-gene trimming. Analysis was performed later, and it showed HLA-associated TCR beta chains to be more clonally expanded than equally common others.

The receptor comes from a man aged 40-50 years in good health and CMV-seronegative. The sequenced material came from PBMCs. The V and J genes are TRBV9 and TRBJ2-1, with 11 bases matching TRBD2. This CDR3 is CASSLRLAGTNEQFF. CDR3 bases: TGTGCCAGCAGCCTTCGACTAGCGGGGACCAATGAGCAGTTCTTC. The full variable domain, completed using reference TRBV9 and TRBJ2-1, is DSGVTQTPKHLITATGQRVTLRCSPRSGDLSVYWYQQSLDQGLQFLIQYYNGEERAKGNILERFSAQQFPDLHSELNLSSLELGDSALYFCASSLRLAGTNEQFFGPGTRLTVL.